This TCR beta chain is from a study of OX40 agonist ivuxolimab in advanced cancers. Overall study context: At 0.01 to 10 mg/kg, ivuxolimab was administered intravenously to patients every 2 weeks.

Measured with immunoSEQ multiplex PCR; TCRdb has only the in-frame clones, and not every one. Of tens of thousands of clones detected, roughly nine tenths appear once; the ten largest clones hold 0.3% to 0.4%. V was clipped by 3 bases and J by 10 bases, with 13 bases between them. CDR1 and CDR2 (germline): GTSNPN, SVGIG (reference sequence). The CDR3 is 12 residues long. The rearrangement uses TRBV30 and TRBJ2-1; D gene ambiguous. Sequences were derived from CD4+ or CD8+ T cells sorted from blood, sampled in a trial of the OX40 agonist ivuxolimab. The sequence came from an adult with an advanced solid tumor such as melanoma, head and neck, liver or kidney cancer. Here the CDR3 DNA reads TGTGCCTGGAGGCCCCCGGTCAGGGAGCAGTTCTTC. It yields the protein CAWRPPVREQFF.